These 31 T cell receptor beta chains were sequenced from one sample in a study of CD8+ T cells in alopecia areata. The sample's treatment: oral pan-JAK inhibitor, 5-10 mg twice daily. Isolated RNA was reverse transcribed into cDNA used as the sequencing template. Some clones are missing from TCRdb's copy, which holds only in-frame ones; the method was immunoSEQ multiplex PCR. The table records 100,000 to 130,000 clones, about four fifths of them present only once. Here the sequenced sample was CD8+ T cells sorted from blood, taken at week 24, from a patient treated with tofacitinib. The receptors were sampled from a human donor with alopecia areata.

The chain carries TRBV7-2 and TRBJ1-2, with D possibly TRBD1 on 6 matching bases. V lost 4 bases and J lost 3, with 18 bases in between. Looked up from germline, CDR1 is SGHTA and CDR2 is FQGNSA. The CDR3 totals 16 residues. The CDR3 is CASSYPGGGGHYGYTF. DNA for the CDR3: TGTGCCAGCAGCTACCCTGGCGGCGGGGGGCACTATGGCTACACCTTC. Together with reference TRBV7-2 and TRBJ1-2, the CDR3 gives the full variable domain: GAGVSQSPSNKVTEKGKDVELRCDPISGHTALYWYRQSLGQGLEFLIYFQGNSAPDKSGLPSDRFSAERTGGSVSTLTIQRTQQEDSAVYLCASSYPGGGGHYGYTFGSGTRLTVV.

J is TRBJ2-2 and V is TRBV7-9, with a possible D match to TRBD2 (5 bases). Germline V gene data show CDR1 as SEHNR and CDR2 as FQNEAQ (reference sequence). V was shortened by 3 bases and J by 8 bases, with 7 bases between the two germline ends. The CDR3 length is 12 residues. The CDR3, as DNA: TGTGCCAGCAGCTTGGGAGTAGGGGAGCTGTTTTTT. Residues: CASSLGVGELFF.

The chain links TRBV7-9 to TRBJ2-3; TRBD2 matches 7 bases. With 5 bases clipped from V and 3 bases from J, the junction kept 11 bases outside the gene matches. The CDR3 is 16 residues long. The germline V gene has CDR1 SEHNR and CDR2 FQNEAQ (reference sequence). The CDR3 is CASSPNLAVGTDTQYF. CDR3 nucleotides: TGTGCCAGCAGCCCGAATCTAGCGGTCGGGACAGATACGCAGTATTTT.

The V and J genes are TRBV28 and TRBJ2-1; D perhaps matches TRBD1 (5 bases). The V gene lost 6 bases and the J gene lost 8 bases, with 8 bases spanning the gap. The CDR3 has 11 amino acids. Germline loops: CDR1 MDHEN, CDR2 SYDVKM. The CDR3 nucleotides read TGTGCCAGCAGCCTACAGGATGAGCAGTTCTTC. Its translation: CASSLQDEQFF. Full variable domain (missing parts from reference TRBV28 and TRBJ2-1): DVKVTQSSRYLVKRTGEKVFLECVQDMDHENMFWYRQDPGLGLRLIYFSYDVKMKEKGDIPEGYSVSREKKERFSLILESASTNQTSMYLCASSLQDEQFFGPGTRLTVL.

This chain uses TRBV6-8 with TRBJ2-5, with 8 bases identical to TRBD2. This CDR3 comprises 15 residues. With V trimmed by 4 bases and J by 1 base, 5 bases remained unmatched. CDR1 is MNHGY and CDR2 is SAAAGT in the germline V gene. CDR3 sequence reads: CASSSGLACQETQYF. The CDR3 DNA reads TGTGCCAGCAGTTCTGGACTAGCTTGCCAAGAGACCCAGTACTTC.

The chain is built from TRBV5-6 and TRBJ1-6; 7 positions agree with TRBD1. V trimming: 2 bases; J trimming: 9 bases; junction bases outside the gene matches: 8. There are 15 residues in the CDR3. Germline loops: CDR1 SGHDT, CDR2 YYEEEE. The CDR3 nucleotides are TGTGCCAGCAGCTTAGGACAGGAAGGTAGTTCACCCCTCCACTTT. Translating it yields CASSLGQEGSSPLHF.

J is TRBJ2-4 and V is TRBV29-1; 11 bases map to TRBD1. This CDR3 comprises 16 residues. Germline assignment: CDR1 SQVTM and CDR2 ANQGSEA. V trimming: 7 bases; J trimming: 3 bases; junction bases outside the gene matches: 11. As DNA, the CDR3 is TGCAGCGGGACCGGGACAGGGGGGTTGGACAAAAACATTCAGTACTTC. Protein product: CSGTGTGGLDKNIQYF.

V usage is TRBV5-4 and J usage is TRBJ2-2; 9 bases map to TRBD2. The CDR3 totals 15 residues. The trim removed 3 bases at V and 7 bases at J, leaving 7 bases unmatched. Germline CDR1 SGHNT, CDR2 YYREEE (reference sequence). CDR3 in DNA: TGTGCCAGCAGCTCCTACGGACTAGCGAACGGGGAGCTGTTTTTT. Amino acid sequence: CASSSYGLANGELFF.

The rearrangement uses TRBV21-1 and TRBJ1-5. TRBV21-1 is reported as a pseudogene. The CDR3 loop spans 16 amino acids. The CDR3 protein is CASSKERGVGNQPQHF. The CDR3 DNA reads as TGTGCCAGCAGCAAAGAGCGGGGGGTTGGCAATCAGCCCCAGCATTTT.

V usage is TRBV14 and J usage is TRBJ1-2, with D unresolved. Germline lookup yields CDR1 SGHDN and CDR2 FVKESK. Trimming removed 4 bases from V and 2 bases from J, with 5 bases in between. The CDR3 runs to 12 residues. CDR3 loop: CASSPRNYGYTF. The CDR3 DNA reads TGTGCCAGCAGCCCCCGCAACTATGGCTACACCTTC.

V gene TRBV7-8 combines with J gene TRBJ1-5, with a tentative D call TRBD1 (6 bases). The CDR3 has 15 residues. CDR1 is SGHVS, CDR2 FQNEAQ, per germline. V was clipped by 1 base and J by 5 bases, with 12 bases between them. The CDR3: CASSLERGGHQPQHF. CDR3 DNA sequence: TGTGCCAGCAGCTTAGAAAGAGGGGGACATCAGCCCCAGCATTTT. The whole variable domain, remainder taken from reference TRBV7-8 and TRBJ1-5, is GAGVSQSPRYKVAKRGQDVALRCDPISGHVSLFWYQQALGQGPEFLTYFQNEAQLDKSGLPSDRFFAERPEGSVSTLKIQRTQQEDSAVYLCASSLERGGHQPQHFGDGTRLSIL.

On this clone itself: A junction boundary mismatches the germline segment, possibly from a read error. The V and J genes are TRBV5-4 and TRBJ1-2; 10 nucleotides align to TRBD1. The CDR3 covers 15 residues. In germline, CDR1 is SGHNT, CDR2 YYREEE (reference sequence). The CDR3 DNA is TGTGCCGGCAGCTTAGGACCCGGGACAGGGGATGGCTACACCTTC. Amino acids: CAGSLGPGTGDGYTF.

This clone came up a few times. J is TRBJ2-6 and V is TRBV5-1, with 7 bases identical to TRBD1. This CDR3 is built from 19 residues. The J segment lost 0 bases and the V segment lost 3 bases, leaving 12 bases of the junction unmatched. CDR1 is SGHRS, CDR2 YFSETQ, per germline. DNA for the CDR3: TGCGCCAGCAGCTGGATCCCGGGACAGCGATACTCTGGGGCCAACGTCCTGACTTTC. Its translation is CASSWIPGQRYSGANVLTF. Full variable domain (missing parts from reference TRBV5-1 and TRBJ2-6): KAGVTQTPRYLIKTRGQQVTLSCSPISGHRSVSWYQQTPGQGLQFLFEYFSETQRNKGNFPGRFSGRQFSNSRSEMNVSTLELGDSALYLCASSWIPGQRYSGANVLTFGAGSRLTVL.

V usage is TRBV25-1 and J usage is TRBJ1-6; tentatively, D is TRBD1 (5 bases). Germline CDR1 MGHDK, CDR2 SYGVNS. CDR3 size: 13 residues. V lost 2 bases, J lost 10 bases, and 9 bases lay in between. CDR3 residues: CASSEGTESPLHF. Written as DNA, the CDR3 is TGTGCCAGCAGTGAAGGGACGGAGTCACCCCTCCACTTT.

CDR3: CAISEIDQFSGGMSDTQYF. CDR3 bases: TGTGCCATCAGTGAGATCGACCAATTTAGCGGGGGAATGTCAGATACGCAGTATTTT. The gene calls are TRBV10-3 and TRBJ2-3; TRBD2 agrees at 9 bases. The CDR3 sequence is 19 residues long. The junction had 16 bases not matched to a gene; V was cut back by 2 bases and J by 4 bases. From germline, CDR1 is ENHRY and CDR2 SYGVKD.

V and J are TRBV7-8 and TRBJ2-3; TRBD2 matches 9 bases. The CDR3 runs to 15 residues. Germline V gene lookup returns CDR1 SGHVS and CDR2 FQNEAQ. Losses at the gene ends were 4 bases for V and 1 base for J; bases not matched to a gene: 3. The CDR3 DNA sequence: TGTGCCAGCAGCTCCCCTAGCGGGGGCACAGATACGCAGTATTTT. Translating it yields CASSSPSGGTDTQYF.

This clone came up once. The chain is built from TRBV2 and TRBJ2-3, with D perhaps matching TRBD2 (5 bases). From germline, CDR1 is SNHLY and CDR2 FYNNEI. Deletions cut 8 bases from V and 5 bases from J, with 14 bases between. CDR3 length: 13 residues. DNA of the CDR3: TGTGCCAGCCTTTTGGCCCGGGGAGATACGCAGTATTTT. It specifies CASLLARGDTQYF.

The chain employs TRBV29-1 and TRBJ2-1; 12 bases map to TRBD2. The CDR3 sequence is 18 residues long. Germline V gene lookup returns CDR1 SQVTM and CDR2 ANQGSEA. J was trimmed by 0 bases and V by 6 bases; bases with no gene match: 12. CDR3: CSVVGTSGFPSSYNEQFF. Written as DNA, the CDR3 is TGCAGCGTGGTCGGGACTAGCGGGTTTCCGAGCTCCTACAATGAGCAGTTCTTC.

This clone has a handful of counts. The chain combines TRBV29-1 with TRBJ1-2; D not resolved. The CDR3 is 10 amino acids. Per germline, CDR1 SQVTM and CDR2 ANQGSEA. Deletions cut 3 bases from V and 8 bases from J, with 7 bases between. The CDR3 loop reads CSVEATGYTF. The CDR3 bases are TGCAGCGTTGAGGCAACGGGCTACACCTTC.

The chain links TRBV28 to TRBJ2-7, with D possibly matching TRBD2 (6 bases). This CDR3 is built from 14 residues. Germline CDR1 MDHEN, CDR2 SYDVKM. CDR3 coding DNA: TGTGGATGTGGGGCAGGACCTCGGGGGTACGAGCAGTACTTC. Protein sequence: CGCGAGPRGYEQYF.

V and J are TRBV5-6 and TRBJ2-3; 8 positions match TRBD2. Trimming cost V 0 bases and J 1 base; bases outside gene matches: 1. Germline V lookup: CDR1 SGHDT, CDR2 YYEEEE. CDR3 length: 15 residues. The CDR3 sequence is CASSLVTSGTDTQYF. CDR3 in DNA: TGTGCCAGCAGCTTGGTGACTAGCGGCACAGATACGCAGTATTTT.

V and J are TRBV5-1 and TRBJ2-1; TRBD2 matches at 10 bases. The CDR3 runs 13 residues. Germline lookup yields CDR1 SGHRS and CDR2 YFSETQ. The V gene end was trimmed by 9 bases and the J gene end by 8 bases; junction bases not matched to a gene: 8. The CDR3: CATGTSAVDEQFF. The CDR3 DNA sequence: TGCGCCACCGGGACTAGCGCGGTGGATGAGCAGTTCTTC.

This rearrangement joins TRBV4-3 to TRBJ2-7, with 9 bases matching TRBD1. This CDR3 region has 16 residues. Germline trimming cut 1 base from V and 3 bases from J; bases unmatched to any gene: 7. Looked up from germline, CDR1 is LGHNA and CDR2 is YSLEER. CDR3 sequence (DNA): TGCGCCAGCAGCCAAGGCCTCGGACAGGGGATCTACGAGCAGTACTTC. Translated: CASSQGLGQGIYEQYF.

This clone is a singleton in its sample. CDR3 in amino acids: CASSLHTGTSTDTQYF. In DNA form, the CDR3 reads TGTGCCAGCAGCCTCCATACAGGGACTAGCACAGATACGCAGTATTTT. The V call is TRBV5-6, the J call TRBJ2-3, with D perhaps matching TRBD1 or TRBD2 (6 bases each). V lost 4 bases, J lost 0 bases, and 15 bases lay in between. Germline CDR1 is SGHDT and CDR2 is YYEEEE. This CDR3 is built from 16 residues.

This clone was observed once. CDR3 DNA sequence: TGTGCCAGCAGTGCCGGGACCGCGTCCTACGAGCAGTACTTC. This translates into CASSAGTASYEQYF. This rearrangement joins TRBV6-5 to TRBJ2-7; D may be TRBD1 or TRBD2 (5 bases each). V gave up 5 bases and J gave up 1 base, with 12 bases separating them. CDR3 length equals 14 residues. Germline lookup yields CDR1 MNHEY and CDR2 SVGAGI.

The V call is TRBV6-1, the J call TRBJ2-7, with D tentatively TRBD1 (5 bases). The CDR3 loop spans 14 amino acids. The germline gives CDR1 MNHNS, CDR2 SASEGT. Trimming removed 6 bases from V and 0 bases from J, with 12 bases in between. The CDR3 reads CASRRIDSSYEQYF. DNA of the CDR3: TGTGCCAGCAGGCGAATCGACAGCTCCTACGAGCAGTACTTC.

V usage is TRBV27 and J usage is TRBJ2-3; possibly TRBD1 or TRBD2 for D (6 bases each). The CDR3 covers 12 residues. Trimming removed 9 bases at V and 15 bases at J, with 22 bases between. The germline V gene encodes CDR1 MNHEY and CDR2 SMNVEV (reference sequence). CDR3 region: CARSLGLGGVYF. CDR3 coding DNA: TGTGCCAGAAGCCTAGGATTGGGGGGCGTATATTTT.

This chain connects TRBV29-1 to TRBJ2-1, with D possibly matching TRBD2 (5 bases). The CDR3 extends over 13 amino acids. Trimming removed 2 bases from V and 5 bases from J, with 10 bases in between. Germline loops: CDR1 SQVTM, CDR2 ANQGSEA. This CDR3 reads CSVEPSGDNEQFF. Here the CDR3 DNA reads TGCAGCGTTGAACCGAGCGGAGACAATGAGCAGTTCTTC.

The chain has TRBV18 and TRBJ2-3; weak D call: TRBD2 (5 bases). CDR1 and CDR2 (germline): KGHSH, LQKENI. The CDR3 runs to 15 residues. Trimming left V 5 bases short and J 2 bases short, with 14 bases between. CDR3 DNA: TGTGCCAGCTCAATAGGAGCGGAGGACACAGATACGCAGTATTTT. Amino acids: CASSIGAEDTDTQYF.

The chain combines TRBV29-1 with TRBJ2-7; possibly TRBD2 for D (6 bases). The CDR3 is 17 amino acids. V was clipped by 1 base and J by 0 bases, with 19 bases between them. Germline loops: CDR1 SQVTM, CDR2 ANQGSEA. Here the CDR3 DNA reads TGCAGCGTTGAAGCCCCGAGGGCACAGGAGGGCTCCTACGAGCAGTACTTC. It encodes CSVEAPRAQEGSYEQYF.

This chain connects TRBV19 to TRBJ2-1; 7 bases line up with TRBD2. V shed 5 bases and J 7 bases; nucleotides not matched to a gene: 2. The CDR3 sequence is 12 residues long. CDR1 and CDR2 (germline): LNHDA, SQIVND (reference sequence). In DNA form, the CDR3 reads TGTGCCAGTAGTCCCGGGGGGAATGAGCAGTTCTTC. Its translation: CASSPGGNEQFF.